This TCR beta chain stems from a study of T cells in narcolepsy. Across the whole study: Healthy controls were enrolled alongside patients with narcolepsy type 1 or type 2. Findings of the study overall: Healthy controls reportedly lacked the autoreactive clonotypes serially found in patients' blood.

Germline V gene data show CDR1 as LNHNV and CDR2 as YYDKDF (reference sequence). The CDR3 contains 19 residues. The trim removed 0 bases at V and 4 bases at J, leaving 16 bases unmatched. The table came from immunoSEQ multiplex PCR; TCRdb's copy has only in-frame clones and leaves some out. The sample lists over 20,000 clones, about 92% occurring once. With regard to this clone: Its antigen is currently unknown.

This chain links TRBV15 with TRBJ2-5, with TRBD1 matching over 8 bases. Sequenced sample: CD45RA- memory CD4+ T cells from PBMCs. The clonotype was recovered from a human donor with narcolepsy. The CDR3 here is CATSRDEFLGTGEIETQYF. The CDR3 nucleotides are TGTGCCACCAGCAGAGACGAATTCTTAGGGACAGGCGAAATAGAGACCCAGTACTTC.